The rows below give T cell receptor beta chains drawn from one sample of a study of Graves' ophthalmopathy and Graves' hyperthyroidism. TCRdb itself ran the multiplex PCR reads through MiXCR, one entry per CDR3 protein. In the table there are over a million distinct CDR3 sequences, approximately 35% of which are singletons. Sequencing input: peripheral blood or thyroid tissue (not recorded which). The source is an adult man with Graves' hyperthyroidism. Both conserved end residues are part of each CDR3. Each record gives: clone size, CDR3 length, D gene, V gene, J gene, CDR3 DNA, CDR3 protein. The D gene is left open where the match is weak. Clone sizes are given selectively: once, few, many, or a class where the clone is expanded.

clone size: many
CDR3 length: 14
D gene: TRBD1
V gene: TRBV20-1
J gene: TRBJ2-7
CDR3 DNA: TGCAGTGCAGAACTTAGGACAGGGTTCTACGAGCAGTACTTC
CDR3 protein: CSAELRTGFYEQYF

clone size: many
CDR3 length: 15
D gene: .
V gene: TRBV14
J gene: TRBJ1-3
CDR3 DNA: TGTGCCAGCAGTCTAAATACAGGCTCTGGAAACACCATATATTTT
CDR3 protein: CASSLNTGSGNTIYF

clone size: .
CDR3 length: 15
D gene: .
V gene: TRBV14
J gene: TRBJ2-5
CDR3 DNA: TGTGCCAGCAGCCAAGATTGGACAGCCCAAGAGACCCAGTACTTC
CDR3 protein: CASSQDWTAQETQYF

clone size: .
CDR3 length: 15
D gene: .
V gene: TRBV20-1
J gene: TRBJ1-5
CDR3 DNA: TGCAGTGCTATAAAAGGGGAGTTAGGCAATCAGCCCCAGCATTTT
CDR3 protein: CSAIKGELGNQPQHF

clone size: .
CDR3 length: 13
D gene: TRBD2
V gene: TRBV20-1
J gene: TRBJ2-7
CDR3 DNA: TGCAGGATACTAGCGGGGAACTCCTACGAGCAGTACTTC
CDR3 protein: CRILAGNSYEQYF

clone size: many
CDR3 length: 15
D gene: .
V gene: TRBV2
J gene: TRBJ2-7
CDR3 DNA: TGTGCCAGCAGCGCGGGACATTATACCTCCTACGAGCAGTACTTC
CDR3 protein: CASSAGHYTSYEQYF

clone size: many
CDR3 length: 12
D gene: TRBD1
V gene: TRBV20-1
J gene: TRBJ1-1
CDR3 DNA: TGCAGTGCTCGACAGGGGGGGTCTGAAGCTTTCTTT
CDR3 protein: CSARQGGSEAFF

clone size: many
CDR3 length: 13
D gene: .
V gene: TRBV20-1
J gene: TRBJ2-7
CDR3 DNA: TGCAGTGCTATGACGGAGAGCTCCTACGAGCAGTACTTC
CDR3 protein: CSAMTESSYEQYF

clone size: many
CDR3 length: 18
D gene: .
V gene: TRBV2
J gene: TRBJ1-6
CDR3 DNA: TGTGCCAGCAGTGAAATTGTTGAATTCAGCTCCTATAATTCACCCCTCCACTTT
CDR3 protein: CASSEIVEFSSYNSPLHF

clone size: few
CDR3 length: 15
D gene: TRBD1
V gene: TRBV4-2
J gene: TRBJ1-2
CDR3 DNA: TGTGCCAGCAGCCAAGGAATTGGACAGGGTGATGGCTACACCTTC
CDR3 protein: CASSQGIGQGDGYTF

clone size: .
CDR3 length: 13
D gene: .
V gene: TRBV10-3
J gene: TRBJ1-2
CDR3 DNA: TGTGCCATCAGTGACAGGGAGGACTATGGCTACACCTTC
CDR3 protein: CAISDREDYGYTF

clone size: once
CDR3 length: 15
D gene: .
V gene: TRBV10-3
J gene: TRBJ2-5
CDR3 DNA: TGTGCCATCAGTCAGACAGAAATCGCCCCAGAGACCCAGTACTTC
CDR3 protein: CAISQTEIAPETQYF

clone size: .
CDR3 length: 17
D gene: TRBD1
V gene: TRBV7-8
J gene: TRBJ2-2
CDR3 DNA: TGTGCCAGCAGCCCTCACACGACAGGGATGATTCTACGGGAGCTGTTTTTT
CDR3 protein: CASSPHTTGMILRELFF

clone size: .
CDR3 length: 14
D gene: .
V gene: TRBV7-2
J gene: TRBJ1-2
CDR3 DNA: TGTGCCAGCAGCTTAGCGCCGGCGGTCTATGGCTACACCTTC
CDR3 protein: CASSLAPAVYGYTF

clone size: .
CDR3 length: 14
D gene: .
V gene: TRBV30
J gene: TRBJ1-6
CDR3 DNA: TGTGCCTGGAGTGGACGGCAGTATAATTCACCCCTCCACTTT
CDR3 protein: CAWSGRQYNSPLHF

clone size: many
CDR3 length: 15
D gene: TRBD2
V gene: TRBV7-2
J gene: TRBJ2-5
CDR3 DNA: TGTGCCAGCAGCCCATGGGCTAGCGGAGGGGAGACCCAGTACTTC
CDR3 protein: CASSPWASGGETQYF

clone size: many
CDR3 length: 18
D gene: .
V gene: TRBV7-2
J gene: TRBJ1-2
CDR3 DNA: TGTGCCAGCAGCTTGGGATTGGGGCAGGGGATTGTTCGCTATGGCTACACCTTC
CDR3 protein: CASSLGLGQGIVRYGYTF

clone size: few
CDR3 length: 13
D gene: .
V gene: TRBV2
J gene: TRBJ1-6
CDR3 DNA: TGTGCCAGCGCGGGCAGGGGAGGGTCACCCCTCCACTTT
CDR3 protein: CASAGRGGSPLHF

clone size: .
CDR3 length: 17
D gene: .
V gene: TRBV11-2
J gene: TRBJ2-7
CDR3 DNA: TGTGCCAGCAGCTTTAGGGGGTGGGGACACCTATCCTACGAGCAGTACTTC
CDR3 protein: CASSFRGWGHLSYEQYF

clone size: .
CDR3 length: 18
D gene: TRBD2
V gene: TRBV20-1
J gene: TRBJ2-2
CDR3 DNA: TGCAGTGCTAGAGATTTCACTAGCGGGGGTACGAACACCGGGGAGCTGTTTTTT
CDR3 protein: CSARDFTSGGTNTGELFF

clone size: .
CDR3 length: 16
D gene: .
V gene: TRBV10-3
J gene: TRBJ1-3
CDR3 DNA: TGTGCCATCAGTGTGGGGGGACGGATCTCTGGAAACACCATATATTTT
CDR3 protein: CAISVGGRISGNTIYF

clone size: many
CDR3 length: 12
D gene: TRBD1
V gene: TRBV5-1
J gene: TRBJ1-2
CDR3 DNA: TGCGCCAGCAGGACAGGGGAAAATGGCTACACCTTC
CDR3 protein: CASRTGENGYTF

clone size: many
CDR3 length: 14
D gene: .
V gene: TRBV11-2
J gene: TRBJ1-4
CDR3 DNA: TGTGCCAGCAGCCCGGGACCGACTAATGAAAAACTGTTTTTT
CDR3 protein: CASSPGPTNEKLFF

clone size: .
CDR3 length: 10
D gene: .
V gene: TRBV7-8
J gene: TRBJ2-7
CDR3 DNA: TGTGCCAGCAGCCATCGGGAGCAGTACTTC
CDR3 protein: CASSHREQYF

clone size: .
CDR3 length: 13
D gene: .
V gene: TRBV2
J gene: TRBJ1-5
CDR3 DNA: TGTGCCAGCAGGGGGAATGGCAATCAGCCCCAGCATTTT
CDR3 protein: CASRGNGNQPQHF

clone size: .
CDR3 length: 12
D gene: .
V gene: TRBV19
J gene: TRBJ2-2
CDR3 DNA: TGTGCCAGTAGAGACATTACCGGGGAGCTGTTTTTT
CDR3 protein: CASRDITGELFF

clone size: .
CDR3 length: 16
D gene: .
V gene: TRBV11-1
J gene: TRBJ2-1
CDR3 DNA: TGTGCCAGCAGCTTAGCGCCAAGCGGGTCAGTCAATGAGCAGTTCTTC
CDR3 protein: CASSLAPSGSVNEQFF

clone size: .
CDR3 length: 14
D gene: TRBD1
V gene: TRBV7-2
J gene: TRBJ1-2
CDR3 DNA: TGTGCCAGCAGTACGGTTGACAGGGCCTATGGCTACACCTTC
CDR3 protein: CASSTVDRAYGYTF

clone size: .
CDR3 length: 16
D gene: TRBD2
V gene: TRBV20-1
J gene: TRBJ2-2
CDR3 DNA: TGCAGTGCTAGGGGTAGCGGGGGGGCAAGCACCGGGGAGCTGTTTTTT
CDR3 protein: CSARGSGGASTGELFF

clone size: .
CDR3 length: 15
D gene: .
V gene: TRBV5-1
J gene: TRBJ1-5
CDR3 DNA: TGCGCCAGCAGCTTGAACGCCGCAGGGCAAGAGACCCAGCATTTT
CDR3 protein: CASSLNAAGQETQHF

clone size: .
CDR3 length: 16
D gene: TRBD1
V gene: TRBV20-1
J gene: TRBJ2-7
CDR3 DNA: TGCAGTGCTAGTGCCAAGTCGGGGACAGGGGTATACGAGCAGTACTTC
CDR3 protein: CSASAKSGTGVYEQYF

clone size: few
CDR3 length: 15
D gene: .
V gene: TRBV20-1
J gene: TRBJ1-1
CDR3 DNA: TGCAGTGCTAGGGAAGACGGACGCAAAAACACTGAAGCTTTCTTT
CDR3 protein: CSAREDGRKNTEAFF

clone size: .
CDR3 length: 16
D gene: .
V gene: TRBV7-2
J gene: TRBJ1-1
CDR3 DNA: TGTGCCAGCAGCCCCGAGCGGGACACTTGGGGCACTGAAGCTTTCTTT
CDR3 protein: CASSPERDTWGTEAFF

clone size: few
CDR3 length: 16
D gene: TRBD1
V gene: TRBV29-1
J gene: TRBJ2-5
CDR3 DNA: TGCAGCGTGAAAAAAAGGCCGGGACAGGGGTTGGAGACCCAGTACTTC
CDR3 protein: CSVKKRPGQGLETQYF

clone size: many
CDR3 length: 12
D gene: .
V gene: TRBV29-1
J gene: TRBJ2-7
CDR3 DNA: TGCAGCGTTGACATTTCGGGGTACGAGCAGTACTTC
CDR3 protein: CSVDISGYEQYF

clone size: .
CDR3 length: 15
D gene: TRBD1
V gene: TRBV6-2/TRBV6-3
J gene: TRBJ1-1
CDR3 DNA: TGTGCCACCCTAAGGACAGGGGGTTTCGACACTGAAGCTTTCTTT
CDR3 protein: CATLRTGGFDTEAFF

clone size: .
CDR3 length: 12
D gene: .
V gene: TRBV29-1
J gene: TRBJ1-1
CDR3 DNA: TGCAGCGCCGGACGTCAGGGCAATGAAGCTTTCTTT
CDR3 protein: CSAGRQGNEAFF

clone size: many
CDR3 length: 16
D gene: .
V gene: TRBV20-1
J gene: TRBJ1-2
CDR3 DNA: TGCAGTGCTAGCCCCTTAGGGCTGCCTGCTAACTATGGCTACACCTTC
CDR3 protein: CSASPLGLPANYGYTF

clone size: many
CDR3 length: 15
D gene: .
V gene: TRBV5-1
J gene: TRBJ1-5
CDR3 DNA: TGCGCCAGCAGCTTGGATGTCCGTGGCGGGCAGCCCCAGCATTTT
CDR3 protein: CASSLDVRGGQPQHF

clone size: few
CDR3 length: 13
D gene: TRBD2
V gene: TRBV10-3
J gene: TRBJ2-7
CDR3 DNA: TGTGCCACCTCTCGGCGGGAGGCCTACGAGCAGTACTTC
CDR3 protein: CATSRREAYEQYF

clone size: few
CDR3 length: 12
D gene: .
V gene: TRBV10-3
J gene: TRBJ2-7
CDR3 DNA: TGTGCCATGGGCAGGGTGTGGTACGAGCAGTACTTC
CDR3 protein: CAMGRVWYEQYF

clone size: .
CDR3 length: 18
D gene: .
V gene: TRBV20-1
J gene: TRBJ1-6
CDR3 DNA: TGCAGTGCTAGAGATCGAGACTATCGGAGCTCCTATAATTCACCCCTCCACTTT
CDR3 protein: CSARDRDYRSSYNSPLHF

clone size: once
CDR3 length: 12
D gene: TRBD1
V gene: TRBV29-1
J gene: TRBJ1-2
CDR3 DNA: TGCAGTCCACGACAGGGGTTCCCTGGCTACACCTTC
CDR3 protein: CSPRQGFPGYTF

clone size: .
CDR3 length: 15
D gene: .
V gene: TRBV5-1
J gene: TRBJ2-6
CDR3 DNA: TGCGCCAGCAGCTTGACGGGTCTTGGGGCCAACGTCCTGACTTTC
CDR3 protein: CASSLTGLGANVLTF

clone size: many
CDR3 length: 14
D gene: TRBD1
V gene: TRBV7-2
J gene: TRBJ2-7
CDR3 DNA: TGTGCCAGCAGCCAGCCGGGACAGCTTTACGAGCAGTACTTC
CDR3 protein: CASSQPGQLYEQYF

clone size: many
CDR3 length: 13
D gene: TRBD1
V gene: TRBV7-9
J gene: TRBJ2-7
CDR3 DNA: TGTGCCAGCCGAGGGACAGGGGACAGCGAGCAGTACTTC
CDR3 protein: CASRGTGDSEQYF

clone size: .
CDR3 length: 14
D gene: .
V gene: TRBV20-1
J gene: TRBJ2-7
CDR3 DNA: TGCAGTGCTAGGGGATTCGAGAGAGGCTACGAGCAGTACTTC
CDR3 protein: CSARGFERGYEQYF

clone size: once
CDR3 length: 18
D gene: TRBD2
V gene: TRBV20-1
J gene: TRBJ2-2
CDR3 DNA: TGCAGTGCCCAAGAGGGCCCTAGCGGGAGGTGGGGCACCGGGGAGCTGTTTTTT
CDR3 protein: CSAQEGPSGRWGTGELFF

clone size: .
CDR3 length: 16
D gene: .
V gene: TRBV7-8
J gene: TRBJ2-2
CDR3 DNA: TGTGCCAGCAGCCCCCATTTGCGGTCGAACACCGGGGAGCTGTTTTTT
CDR3 protein: CASSPHLRSNTGELFF

clone size: .
CDR3 length: 14
D gene: .
V gene: TRBV7-2
J gene: TRBJ1-1
CDR3 DNA: TGTGCCAGCAGCACCCGGGCCTCGGAGGGTGAAGCTTTCTTT
CDR3 protein: CASSTRASEGEAFF